This record looks at one T cell receptor (beta chain) sequence and its context. Given a much more abundant clone one base away, this may be a read error. It was with a sample-barcoded 5' primer and a J-beta primer mix that a second PCR of roughly 6 to 12 cycles was run. Each CDR3 protein is one row after TCRdb ran MiXCR on the 5' RACE reads. The sample carries roughly 1,100,000 distinct CDR3 sequences, around 27% recorded once. V lost 3 bases, J lost 5 bases, and 8 bases lay in between. The CDR3 contains 12 residues. This sample was taken from a study of blood T cells in healthy people across ages. This sample was also put to use in a study of T cells of mothers and their children. From that second work: Added by the second PCR's M1S primer were sample barcodes and 2-4 random nucleotides.

The sequence was obtained from a girl aged 2 to 10 in good health. Sequenced input: blood. The V gene is TRBV12-3 or TRBV12-4, the J gene TRBJ2-7; tentatively, D is TRBD1 or TRBD2 (6 bases each). The DNA for the CDR3 is TGTGCCAGCAGTTTCGGGGGCCACGAGCAGTACTTC. It specifies CASSFGGHEQYF.